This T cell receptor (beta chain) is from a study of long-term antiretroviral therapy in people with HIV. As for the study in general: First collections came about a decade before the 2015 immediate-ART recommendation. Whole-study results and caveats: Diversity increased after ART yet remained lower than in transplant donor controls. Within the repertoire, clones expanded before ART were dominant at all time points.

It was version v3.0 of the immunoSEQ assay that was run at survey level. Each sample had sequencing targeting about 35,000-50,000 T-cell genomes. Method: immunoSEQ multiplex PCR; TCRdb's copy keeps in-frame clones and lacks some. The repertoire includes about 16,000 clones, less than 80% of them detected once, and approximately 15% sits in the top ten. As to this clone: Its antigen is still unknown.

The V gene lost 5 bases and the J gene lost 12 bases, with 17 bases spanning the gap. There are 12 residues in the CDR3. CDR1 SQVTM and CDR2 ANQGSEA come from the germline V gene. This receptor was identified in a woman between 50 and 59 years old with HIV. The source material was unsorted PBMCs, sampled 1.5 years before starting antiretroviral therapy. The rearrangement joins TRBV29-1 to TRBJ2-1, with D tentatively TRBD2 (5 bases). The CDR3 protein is CSVPWGPAGQFF. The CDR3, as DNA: TGCAGCGTTCCATGGGGTCCGGCGGGGCAGTTCTTC.